This T cell receptor beta chain appears in the sequencing data of a study of T cells in Graves' hyperthyroidism and ophthalmopathy. Many counts were recorded for this clonotype. The V end lost 6 bases, the J end lost 0 bases, and 12 bases lay between the germline ends. Germline V gene lookup returns CDR1 MNHEY and CDR2 SMNVEV (reference sequence). This CDR3 is 15 amino acids long. TCR beta CDR3 regions were amplified from RNA. HTBI primers drove first-round RT-PCR of the TCR CDR3. TCRdb recomputed calls from the multiplex PCR reads with MiXCR, one row per CDR3 protein. The sample records about 640,000 distinct CDR3 sequences, around 20% being singletons.

The sequenced material came from blood. The rearrangement links TRBV27 to TRBJ2-1, with no clear D. This clonotype was sampled from a man aged 25 to 40 with Graves' ophthalmopathy. The CDR3 nucleotides read TGTGCCAGCAGCCCGGACCCGAGCTCCTACAATGAGCAGTTCTTC. Translating it yields CASSPDPSSYNEQFF.